Sequencing of this TCR beta chain was carried out in a study of T cell responses to AZD1222 COVID-19 vaccine. Findings of the study overall: There were vaccine-associated CD4 TCRs across spike, dominant at 160-218 and 743-854. Reportedly, nearly half the spike-specific TCRs target unmutated variant regions. Seropositivity was recorded at baseline in only a handful of AZD1222 recipients.

Method: immunoSEQ multiplex PCR; TCRdb's copy keeps in-frame clones and lacks some. Of roughly 140,000 clones in the sample, roughly 88% are singletons; the top ten hold less than 2.5%. With 4 bases clipped from V and 3 bases from J, the junction kept 13 bases outside the gene matches. Germline values: CDR1 MGHDK, CDR2 SYGVNS. CDR3 length: 18 amino acids. As regards this clone: Antigen: not known.

The chain joins TRBV25-1 to TRBJ1-2; 11 bases fit TRBD1. The sample in question was peripheral blood, obtained on day 0 of AZD1222 vaccination. The receptor comes from an adult in good health. The CDR3 coding sequence is TGTGCCAGCAGTGTCCCGGGACAGGGGGTGTTCAGAGACTATGGCTACACCTTC. It encodes CASSVPGQGVFRDYGYTF.